This T cell receptor (beta chain) was sequenced in a study of a mutant IDH1 vaccine in newly diagnosed glioma (dated by TCRdb to the early 2020s). Describing the broader study: Vaccination was initiated 4-6 weeks after radiotherapy alone, or concurrently with temozolomide cycles in the chemotherapy-containing groups. Of the approximately 30 treated patients, roughly 62% were male and about 40% were female, and the mean age was 40.4 years. Before enrollment, patients had received standard therapy of radiotherapy alone, temozolomide alone, or radiochemotherapy with temozolomide; most received the combination. The week-35 safety follow-up took place at visit V12, and the week-47 end of study took place at visit V13. Peripheral blood was drawn at six visits: V03 (baseline), V05, V07, V10, V12 and V13. Longitudinal TCRB deep sequencing was done for some 26 treated patients, wherever samples were available for exploratory analyses. The full study reports these points: Immune responses induced by the vaccine were seen in approximately 92% of patients across multiple MHC alleles. Changes in the top peripheral T cell clonotypes picked up by TCRB sequencing did not appear to be linked to pseudoprogression. PBMC samples for TCRB deep sequencing were selected based on availability. According to the authors, sample limitations meant that analyses of patient blood samples could not be reproduced.

Library prep was done by the immunoSEQ multiplex PCR assay. The hsTCRB Kit was used according to the manufacturer's protocol to amplify rearranged TCR beta chain sequences. An Illumina MiSeq was used to sequence the TCRB libraries. The paper's processing steps were these. The proprietary platform of the kit vendor was used for demultiplexing, trimming and gene mapping. Imported from immuneACCESS, the table was reduced by TCRdb to in-frame sequences with V and J called. These copies leave out some clones; in studies compared against another copy, an unresolved V gene accounts for under half, and the cause of the remainder is not known. Clone size and the V and J calls come from that table; the DNA yielded D and trimming. For this sample the table gives roughly 60,000 clones, of which around 74% were detected only once. Over 4% of the sample comes from the top ten. The meaning of the sample's time point label: week 35, safety follow-up. Each vaccine dose was 300 ug of a 20-mer mutant IDH1 peptide in Montanide, given subcutaneously with topical imiquimod. Across visits V03 through V10, patients got a total of eight vaccinations, given in weeks 1, 3, 5, 7, 11, 15, 19 and 23. All donors had newly diagnosed IDH1-mutant astrocytomas of WHO grade 3 or 4 that showed loss of nuclear ATRX. The samples were drawn from NOA16, a multicentre, single-arm, open-label phase I trial in Germany that tested a mutant IDH1 peptide vaccine in humans for the first time. Genomic DNA for TCRB sequencing was extracted from EDTA blood using the DNeasy Blood and Tissue Kit.

The V end loses 0 bases and the J end loses 0 bases, and a stretch of 16 bases separates them. CDR1 SGHKS and CDR2 YYEKEE were looked up in the germline V gene (reference sequence). Spanning cysteine to phenylalanine, the CDR3 consists of 18 amino acids. The kept DNA is CDR3 alone, 54 bases in frame from the first base. A remark on this clone: The antigen it binds to is not known. No much larger clone exists at a distance of one base, and base qualities are not known.

The input for sequencing was PBMCs, taken from a glioma patient whose treatment included an IDH1 peptide vaccine. This chain joins TRBV5-5 to TRBJ1-5, with a weak D call of TRBD1 (5 bases match). The receptor comes from a man in his forties or fifties with glioma. The DNA is TGTGCCAGCAGCTTGGAGGGGCGTCGGGGGTATAGCAATCAGCCCCAGCATTTT. Translated, it reads CASSLEGRRGYSNQPQHF.